These T cell receptor beta chains were read from a single sample in a study of shared clonotypes between healthy human individuals. The method was immunoSEQ multiplex PCR; TCRdb's version includes in-frame clones alone and lacks a portion of them. Of around 940,000 clones listed, around three quarters were seen once; the top ten hold roughly 1.5%. The source material was memory CD4+ T cells sorted from blood. These TCRs come from a man between 18 and 35 years old in good health. The CDR3 runs from the conserved cysteine through the conserved F or W. D genes are given only for firm matches. Rows may omit the clone size; those that give it use once, few, many or a size class.

TRBV30	TRBD1	.	TRBJ1-3	TGTGCCTGGTCCCAGGGGGCCCAAGGAAACACCATATATTTT	CAWSQGAQGNTIYF
TRBV6-1	.	.	TRBJ1-1	TGTGCCAGCAGTGGGGTTTTGAACACTGAAGCTTTCTTT	CASSGVLNTEAFF
TRBV9	.	.	TRBJ2-7	TGTGCCAGCAGCGTAGTTGGCGAAGGGCACCGACTCCACGAGCAGTACTTC	CASSVVGEGHRLHEQYF
TRBV11-2	TRBD1	once	TRBJ1-4	TGTGCCAGCAGCCGACAGGGGGCCCTTCAAAAACTGTTTTTT	CASSRQGALQKLFF
TRBV6-1	.	.	TRBJ2-1	TGTGCCAGCAGTGTAGGAGGGACACCTTACAATGAGCAGTTCTTC	CASSVGGTPYNEQFF
TRBV10-2	.	.	TRBJ1-1	TGCGCCAGCAGTCGAGGGGACACTGAAGCTTTCTTT	CASSRGDTEAFF
TRBV7-7	.	.	TRBJ2-3	TGTGCTAGCAGCTCCTCCGCCGGACGGGGGGATACGCAGTATTTT	CASSSSAGRGDTQYF
TRBV5-6	.	.	TRBJ1-1	TGTGCCAGCAGCTTGGCTACCGGCAACACTGAAGCTTTCTTT	CASSLATGNTEAFF
TRBV11-2	.	once	TRBJ2-2	TGTGCCAGCAGCTTAGTGGCGTGGCGTAAGGTCGAGCTGTTTTTT	CASSLVAWRKVELFF
TRBV6-1	.	.	TRBJ2-1	TGTGCCAGCAACCGGGGGTCCCCCGACAATGAGCAGTTCTTC	CASNRGSPDNEQFF
TRBV14	.	.	TRBJ2-7	TGTGCCAGCAGCCAAGATTTGAAGGGACCTGACGAGCAGTACTTC	CASSQDLKGPDEQYF
TRBV4-1	.	.	TRBJ2-7	TGCGCCAGCAGCCCACCACAGGGCTACGAGCAGTACTTC	CASSPPQGYEQYF
TRBV30	TRBD2	.	TRBJ2-1	TGTGCCTGGAGTCGGGTTAGCGGGGGGAACAATGAGCAGTTCTTC	CAWSRVSGGNNEQFF
TRBV29-1	.	.	TRBJ1-1	TGCAGCGTTGGGGCGAAGAACACTGAAGCTTTCTTT	CSVGAKNTEAFF
TRBV25-1	.	.	TRBJ1-2	TGTGCCAGCAGTGAATGGGAACGCGACTATGGCTACACCTTC	CASSEWERDYGYTF
TRBV19	.	once	TRBJ2-2	TGTGCCAGTAGTGGCCGGGACGGGCGCGGGGAGCTGTTTTTT	CASSGRDGRGELFF
TRBV2	.	.	TRBJ2-3	TGTGCCAGCAGTGAGCAGGCCACAGATACGCAGTATTTT	CASSEQATDTQYF
TRBV18	TRBD1	.	TRBJ2-3	TGTGCCAGCTCACGGGGGACAGGACCAGATACGCAGTATTTT	CASSRGTGPDTQYF
TRBV5-4	.	.	TRBJ2-7	TGTGCCAGCAGCTTGGGATCAGGTATAGGAGGCTACGAGCAGTACTTC	CASSLGSGIGGYEQYF
TRBV7-2	.	many	TRBJ1-2	TGTGCCAGCAGCCCAGGGATGTCGGCTTATGGCTACACCTTC	CASSPGMSAYGYTF
TRBV11-2	.	.	TRBJ2-3	TGTGCCAGCAGCTTATCCCCGGGTTGGCAGGTCACAGATACGCAGTATTTT	CASSLSPGWQVTDTQYF
TRBV27	TRBD1	few	TRBJ2-7	TGTGCCAGCAGTTTAACCCACAGGGGGCAAGAGCAGTACTTC	CASSLTHRGQEQYF
TRBV4-3	TRBD1	few	TRBJ1-2	TGCGCCAGCAGTACAGGGGCCTATGGCTACACCTTC	CASSTGAYGYTF
TRBV5-6	TRBD1	once	TRBJ2-5	TGTGCCAGCAGCTTGGATGGGACAGGGATTTATGAGACCCAGTACTTC	CASSLDGTGIYETQYF
TRBV5-1	.	.	TRBJ2-7	TGCGCCAGCAGCCAGACTGTCTACGAGCAGTACTTC	CASSQTVYEQYF
TRBV11-3	.	.	TRBJ1-5	TGTGCCAGCAGCCTCGGGGAGGGGCTCAATCAGCCCCAGCATTTT	CASSLGEGLNQPQHF
TRBV7-6	.	.	TRBJ1-1	TGTGCCAGCAGCTTAGCCGTAGGTGAAGCTTTCTTT	CASSLAVGEAFF
TRBV10-2	.	.	TRBJ2-3	TGCGCCAGCAGTGAAAGCCCCCCGCGGGTTAGTACGCAGTATTTT	CASSESPPRVSTQYF
TRBV6-6	.	.	TRBJ1-4	TGTGCCAGCAGTTACCAGGGACTTGCTGAAAAACTGTTTTTT	CASSYQGLAEKLFF
TRBV28	.	few	TRBJ2-7	TGTGCCAGCAGTTTTCGGAGTGGGACCCTCTACGAGCAGTACTTC	CASSFRSGTLYEQYF
TRBV30	.	.	TRBJ1-2	TGTGCCTGGAGTGCCCCCGATGGGAGATATGGCTACACCTTC	CAWSAPDGRYGYTF
TRBV14	.	.	TRBJ2-5	TGTGCCAGCAGCCAAGCCCAGGGACCGGCGGCCCAGTACTTC	CASSQAQGPAAQYF
TRBV4-3	.	.	TRBJ1-1	TGCGCCAGCAGCCAAGACGGCAACACTGAAGCTTTCTTT	CASSQDGNTEAFF
TRBV6-5	.	.	TRBJ2-5	TGTGCCAGCAGTTACTCGGGTAGACAAGAGACCCAGTACTTC	CASSYSGRQETQYF
TRBV30	.	few	TRBJ2-5	TGTGCCGGGGTGGGGGATGTTCGAGAGACCCAGTACTTC	CAGVGDVRETQYF
TRBV12-5	.	.	TRBJ2-6	TGTGCTAGTGGTTTGGTACCGACCCTCTCTGGGGCCAACGTCCTGACTTTC	CASGLVPTLSGANVLTF
TRBV10-1	.	few	TRBJ2-1	TGCGCCAGCAGTGAAAGGGGTCCTACCTACAATGAGCAGTTCTTC	CASSERGPTYNEQFF
TRBV11-2	.	.	TRBJ2-5	TGTGCCAGCAGCTTAGAGGCGGGACGGGAGACCCAGTACTTC	CASSLEAGRETQYF
TRBV7-2	TRBD1	.	TRBJ2-1	TGTGCCAGCACCCTAGGACGCTCGAGGGACAGGGGGAATGAGCAGTTCTTC	CASTLGRSRDRGNEQFF
TRBV7-2	.	.	TRBJ1-2	TGTGCCAGCAGCTTAGAAGGGAGGGGTGGCTACACCTTC	CASSLEGRGGYTF
TRBV2	TRBD2	.	TRBJ2-2	TGTGCCAGCAGAGAGGCTAGCGGGAGAACCGGGGAGCTGTTTTTT	CASREASGRTGELFF
TRBV27	TRBD1	.	TRBJ1-2	TGTGCCAGCAGTACCGAGAGGACAGGAAATGGCTACACCTTC	CASSTERTGNGYTF
TRBV19	.	.	TRBJ1-1	TGTGCCAGCACTGAGACTCCAAAGGACGGTGAAGCTTTCTTT	CASTETPKDGEAFF
TRBV19	.	.	TRBJ2-5	TGTGCCAGTAGTTCGAATTTGGGGACCCAGTACTTC	CASSSNLGTQYF
TRBV9	.	few	TRBJ2-5	TGTGCCAGCAGCGTAGGGTCGGTAGGGCCGGAGACCCAGTACTTC	CASSVGSVGPETQYF
TRBV21-1	.	.	TRBJ2-7	TGTGCCAGAGGACAGGTCTCCTACGAGCAGTACTTC	CARGQVSYEQYF
TRBV9	TRBD1	few	TRBJ2-1	TGTGCCAGCAGCGTAGATCCCGGACAGGGGGAAAGAAATGAGCAGTTCTTC	CASSVDPGQGERNEQFF
TRBV6-5	.	.	TRBJ2-3	TGTGCCAGCAGTCGGGACCGCAAGGATACGCAGTATTTT	CASSRDRKDTQYF
TRBV4-3	.	.	TRBJ2-1	TGCGCCAGCAGCCGCTACTTTGAGGGCTCCTACAATGAGCAGTTCTTC	CASSRYFEGSYNEQFF
TRBV4-3	.	.	TRBJ1-4	TGCGCCAGCAGCCAATCTGGGGCGCGGCATGAAAAACTGTTTTTT	CASSQSGARHEKLFF
TRBV19	TRBD2	.	TRBJ2-7	TGTGCCGGGGACGGACCTATAGGCTATAGCGGGAGGTACGAGCAGTACTTC	CAGDGPIGYSGRYEQYF
TRBV7-8	TRBD2	.	TRBJ2-7	TGTGCCAGCAGCCCGTCCGCGACTAGCGGGGGGAGCTCCTACGAGCAGTACTTC	CASSPSATSGGSSYEQYF
TRBV19	.	.	TRBJ1-2	TGTGCCAGTAGCGAACAGGTTTACTATGGCTACACCTTC	CASSEQVYYGYTF
TRBV6-5	.	.	TRBJ1-1	TGTGCCAGCAGTTCCTGGGGGAACACTGAAGCTTTCTTT	CASSSWGNTEAFF
TRBV5-5	TRBD1	.	TRBJ2-7	TGTGCCAGCAGCTTCGCTACAGGGGCCGAGCAGTACTTC	CASSFATGAEQYF